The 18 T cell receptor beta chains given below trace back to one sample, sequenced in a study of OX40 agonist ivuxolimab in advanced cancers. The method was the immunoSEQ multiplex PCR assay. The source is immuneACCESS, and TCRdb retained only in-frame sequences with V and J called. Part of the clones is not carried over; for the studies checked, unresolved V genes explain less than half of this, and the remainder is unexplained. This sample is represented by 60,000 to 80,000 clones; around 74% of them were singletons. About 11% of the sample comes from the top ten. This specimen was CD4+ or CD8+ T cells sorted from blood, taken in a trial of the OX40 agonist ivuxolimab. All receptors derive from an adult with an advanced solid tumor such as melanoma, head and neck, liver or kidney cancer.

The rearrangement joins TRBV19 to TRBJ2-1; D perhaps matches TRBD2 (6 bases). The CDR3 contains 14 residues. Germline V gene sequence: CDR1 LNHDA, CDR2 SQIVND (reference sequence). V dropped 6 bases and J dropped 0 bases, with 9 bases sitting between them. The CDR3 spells CASRTSGSYNEQFF. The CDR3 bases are TGTGCCAGTAGGACTAGTGGCTCCTACAATGAGCAGTTCTTC.

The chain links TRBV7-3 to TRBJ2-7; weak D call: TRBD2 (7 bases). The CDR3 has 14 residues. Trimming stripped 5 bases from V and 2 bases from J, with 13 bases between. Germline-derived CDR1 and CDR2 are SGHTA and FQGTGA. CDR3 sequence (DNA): TGTGCCAGCAGCCCGGGGGAGGGGGCCTACGAGCAGTACTTC. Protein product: CASSPGEGAYEQYF. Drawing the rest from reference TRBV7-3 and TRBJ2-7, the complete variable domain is GAGVSQTPSNKVTEKGKYVELRCDPISGHTALYWYRQSLGQGPEFLIYFQGTGAADDSGLPNDRFFAVRPEGSVSTLKIQRTERGDSAVYLCASSPGEGAYEQYFGPGTRLTVT.

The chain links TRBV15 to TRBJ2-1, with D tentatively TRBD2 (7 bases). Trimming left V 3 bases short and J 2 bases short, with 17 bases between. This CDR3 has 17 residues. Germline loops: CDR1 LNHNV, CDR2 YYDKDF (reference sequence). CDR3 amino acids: CATSRPRGGGTYNEQFF. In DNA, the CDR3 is TGTGCCACCAGCAGGCCTCGAGGGGGGGGCACCTACAATGAGCAGTTCTTC.

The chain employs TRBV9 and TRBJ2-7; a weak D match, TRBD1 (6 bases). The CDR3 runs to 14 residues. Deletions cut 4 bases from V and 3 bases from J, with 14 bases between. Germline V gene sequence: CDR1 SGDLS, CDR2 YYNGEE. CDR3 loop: CASSPTGNDYEQYF. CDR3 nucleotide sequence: TGTGCCAGCAGCCCGACAGGTAATGACTACGAGCAGTACTTC.

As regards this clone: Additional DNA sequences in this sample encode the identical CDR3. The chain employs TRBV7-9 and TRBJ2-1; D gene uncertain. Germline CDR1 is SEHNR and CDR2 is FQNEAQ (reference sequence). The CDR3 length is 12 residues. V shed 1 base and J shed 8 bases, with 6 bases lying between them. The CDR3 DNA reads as TGTGCCAGCAGCTTAGATGCCCATGAGCAGTTCTTC. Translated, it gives CASSLDAHEQFF.

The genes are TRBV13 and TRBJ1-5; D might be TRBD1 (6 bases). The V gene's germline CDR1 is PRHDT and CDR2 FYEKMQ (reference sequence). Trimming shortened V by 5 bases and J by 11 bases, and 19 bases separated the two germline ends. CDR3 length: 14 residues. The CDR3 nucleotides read TGTGCCAGCAGCGAACAGGGACGGGGTGGGGCCCAGCATTTT. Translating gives CASSEQGRGGAQHF.

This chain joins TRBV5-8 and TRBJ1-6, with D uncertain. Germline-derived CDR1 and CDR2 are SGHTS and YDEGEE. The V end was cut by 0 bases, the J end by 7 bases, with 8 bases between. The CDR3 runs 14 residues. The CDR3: CASSLGPVNSPLHF. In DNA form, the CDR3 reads TGTGCCAGCAGCTTGGGGCCTGTAAATTCACCCCTCCACTTT.

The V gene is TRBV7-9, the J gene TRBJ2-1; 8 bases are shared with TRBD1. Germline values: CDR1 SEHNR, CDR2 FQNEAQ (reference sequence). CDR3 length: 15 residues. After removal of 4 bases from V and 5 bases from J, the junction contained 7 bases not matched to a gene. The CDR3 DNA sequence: TGTGCCAGCAGCTCCCCGGACAGGGAGAACAATGAGCAGTTCTTC. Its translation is CASSSPDRENNEQFF.

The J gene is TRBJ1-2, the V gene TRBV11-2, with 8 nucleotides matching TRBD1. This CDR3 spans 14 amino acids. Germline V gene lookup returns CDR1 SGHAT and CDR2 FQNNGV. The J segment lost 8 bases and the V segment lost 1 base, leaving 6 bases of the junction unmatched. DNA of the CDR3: TGTGCCAGCAGCTTAGGGGCAGGGGGCTTCGGCTACACCTTC. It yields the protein CASSLGAGGFGYTF.

The CDR3, as DNA: TGTGCCAGCAGTGCCGGGACAGCCTACGAGCAGTACTTC. It specifies CASSAGTAYEQYF. The chain has TRBV2 and TRBJ2-7; 7 bases agree with TRBD1. This CDR3 contains 13 residues. J lost 2 bases, V lost 4 bases, and 2 bases had no gene match. Germline CDR1 and CDR2: SNHLY and FYNNEI.

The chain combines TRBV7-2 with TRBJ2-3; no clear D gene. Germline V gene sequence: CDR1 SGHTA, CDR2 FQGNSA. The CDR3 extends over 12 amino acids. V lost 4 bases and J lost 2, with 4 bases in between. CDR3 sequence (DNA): TGTGCCAGCAGCTCCCTCACAGATACGCAGTATTTT. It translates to CASSSLTDTQYF.

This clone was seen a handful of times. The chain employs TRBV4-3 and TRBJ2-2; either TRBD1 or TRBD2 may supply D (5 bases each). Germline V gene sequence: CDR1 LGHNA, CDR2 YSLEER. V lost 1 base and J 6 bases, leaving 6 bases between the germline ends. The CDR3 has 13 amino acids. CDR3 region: CASSQVGAGELFF. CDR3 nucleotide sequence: TGCGCCAGCAGCCAAGTGGGGGCCGGGGAGCTGTTTTTT.

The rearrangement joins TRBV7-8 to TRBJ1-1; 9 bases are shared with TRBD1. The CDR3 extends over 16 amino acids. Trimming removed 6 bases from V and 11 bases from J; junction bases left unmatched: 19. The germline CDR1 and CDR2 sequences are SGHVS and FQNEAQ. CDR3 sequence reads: CASRPRAQQGAGGAFF. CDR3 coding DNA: TGTGCCAGCAGACCGCGCGCCCAACAGGGGGCTGGGGGGGCTTTCTTT.

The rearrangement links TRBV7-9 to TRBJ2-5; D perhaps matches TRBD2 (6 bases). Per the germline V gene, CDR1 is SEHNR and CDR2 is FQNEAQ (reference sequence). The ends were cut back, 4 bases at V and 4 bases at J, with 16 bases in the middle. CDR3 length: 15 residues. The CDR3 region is CASSWRIAAGETQYF. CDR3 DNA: TGTGCCAGCAGCTGGAGAATAGCGGCAGGAGAGACCCAGTACTTC.

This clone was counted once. This chain's CDR3 is CASSLEDRRILAGGPWGTQYF. DNA for the CDR3: TGTGCCAGCAGTTTAGAGGACAGGAGGATACTAGCGGGAGGGCCCTGGGGGACCCAGTACTTC. This sequence joins TRBV28 and TRBJ2-5; 13 bases agree with TRBD2. V dropped 2 bases and J dropped 7; count of bases not matched to a gene: 22. CDR3 length: 21 residues. Germline V CDR1 and CDR2: MDHEN, SYDVKM.

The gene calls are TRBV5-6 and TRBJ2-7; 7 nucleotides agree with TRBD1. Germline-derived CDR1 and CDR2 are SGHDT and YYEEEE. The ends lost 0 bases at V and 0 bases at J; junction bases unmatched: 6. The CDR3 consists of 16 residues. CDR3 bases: TGTGCCAGCAGCTTGGAAAGTTGGGACAGCTCCTACGAGCAGTACTTC. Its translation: CASSLESWDSSYEQYF.

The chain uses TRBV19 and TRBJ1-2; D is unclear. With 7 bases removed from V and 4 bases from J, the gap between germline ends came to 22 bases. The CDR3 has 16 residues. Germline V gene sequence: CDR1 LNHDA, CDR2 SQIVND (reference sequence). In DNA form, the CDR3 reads TGTGCCAGTACTTCGAATGGTAGGGATGGGATCTATGGCTACACCTTC. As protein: CASTSNGRDGIYGYTF.

The CDR3 nucleotides read TGCGCCAGCAGCCAAGATCCTAGCGGGAGTGTCACCGGGGAGCTGTTTTTT. Translating it yields CASSQDPSGSVTGELFF. The chain uses TRBV4-3 and TRBJ2-2; 10 nucleotides line up with TRBD2. The V gene's germline CDR1 is LGHNA and CDR2 YSLEER. This CDR3 has 17 amino acids. Trimming removed 0 bases from V and 4 bases from J; junction bases left unmatched: 5.